This TCR beta chain derives from a study of T-cell memory formation after mild COVID-19. The CDR3 is 14 residues long. Trimming removed 2 bases from V and 7 bases from J, with 15 bases in between. Germline CDR1 is SQVTM and CDR2 is ANQGSEA. TCRdb fed the 5' RACE reads into MiXCR, producing one record per CDR3 protein. The data contain 450,000 to 650,000 distinct CDR3 sequences, about a sixth of them seen just once; the ten biggest clones take up more than 10%. This clonotype has just a few counts. The chain employs TRBV29-1 and TRBJ2-1; TRBD2 might be the D (6 bases). Material: PBMCs or a T cell subset sorted from them (not recorded which). The clonotype originates from an adult woman who had mild COVID-19 (a few samples of this study predate the infection). Cell type and time point are not known. CDR3 sequence (DNA): TGCAGCGTTGAATCGGGAGCGGGTAAAAATGAGCAGTTCTTC. Its translation is CSVESGAGKNEQFF.